This T cell receptor (beta chain) is from a study of cytomegalovirus exposure and HLA in healthy donors. In the PCR, 60 Vbeta and 13 Jbeta primers were used. TCRdb keeps only in-frame clones here, not all; method: immunoSEQ multiplex PCR. Reported are 200,000 to 250,000 clones; the ten largest clones contain around 1.1%. The source is a girl aged 2 to 9 in good health and CMV-seropositive. Sequencing was done on a sample of PBMCs.

CDR3 DNA sequence: TGCAGTGGAAGCCTAGATACGCAGTATTTT. It translates to CSGSLDTQYF. The chain uses TRBV20-1 and TRBJ2-3; no firm D call. Germline-derived CDR1 and CDR2 are DFQATT and SNEGSKA (reference sequence). This CDR3 has 10 residues. The ends were cut back, 7 bases at V and 5 bases at J, with 7 bases in the middle.